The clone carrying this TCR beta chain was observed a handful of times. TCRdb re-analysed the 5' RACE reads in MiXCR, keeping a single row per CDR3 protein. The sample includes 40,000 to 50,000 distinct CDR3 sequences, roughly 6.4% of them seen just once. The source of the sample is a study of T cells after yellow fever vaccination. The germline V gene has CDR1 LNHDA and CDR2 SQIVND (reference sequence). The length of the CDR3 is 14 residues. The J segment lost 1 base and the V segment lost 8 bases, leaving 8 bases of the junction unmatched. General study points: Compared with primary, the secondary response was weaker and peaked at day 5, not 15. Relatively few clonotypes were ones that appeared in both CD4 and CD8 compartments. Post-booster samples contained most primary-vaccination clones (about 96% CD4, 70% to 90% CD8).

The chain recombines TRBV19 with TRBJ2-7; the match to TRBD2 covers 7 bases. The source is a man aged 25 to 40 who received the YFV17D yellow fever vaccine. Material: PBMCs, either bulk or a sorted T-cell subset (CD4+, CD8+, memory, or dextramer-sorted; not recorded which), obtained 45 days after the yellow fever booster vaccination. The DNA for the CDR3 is TGTGCCAGTCGGGGGACGGGGGGATCCTACGAGCAGTACTTC. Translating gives CASRGTGGSYEQYF.